The present TCR beta chain was sequenced within a study of blood T cell repertoires in COVID-19. Whole-study context: Samples came from the United States, Italy and Spain, spanning acute and convalescent COVID-19. PBMCs, B-cell-depleted T cells, or T cells provided the cDNA or gDNA that made up the material.

Seattle researchers signed up patients amid active infection and tracked them longitudinally. Germline lookup yields CDR1 KGHSH and CDR2 LQKENI. This CDR3 spans 15 amino acids. Unmatched junction bases numbered 6, after V lost 6 bases and J lost 1 base. In the authors' methods: Cell counts per sample came from amplifying reference gene primers. Repertoires were generated with immunoSEQ multiplex PCR, while TCRdb's copy carries only in-frame clones and drops some. The DNA gave D and trimming, while V, J and clone size come from that table. Among about 24,000 clones listed, about 89% were seen once. This clone has just a few counts.

This sequence joins TRBV18 and TRBJ2-3, with 8 bases matching TRBD2. Sequencing used peripheral blood. The receptor was isolated from an older man with COVID-19, enrolled during active disease. Here the CDR3 DNA reads TGTGCCAGCTCGGTCCAAGCGGGGGGCACAGATACGCAGTATTTT. Its translation: CASSVQAGGTDTQYF.